The sample holds a few counts of the clone carrying this TCR beta chain. Its antigen is currently unknown. The data were taken from a study of cytomegalovirus exposure and HLA in healthy donors. In the PCR, 60 Vbeta and 13 Jbeta primers were used. TCRdb's table, derived via immunoSEQ multiplex PCR, lists solely in-frame clones and lacks some. The table lists about 160,000 clones, under 80% of them singletons. Study observations and caveats: A later look showed TCR association rates differing by HLA locus, highest for DRB1 and lowest for HLA-C. Because they were indistinguishable, some V segments, including TRBV6-2 and TRBV6-3, were excluded. It has been reported that TCR beta sequences accurately predicted the HLA-A and HLA-B alleles of most subjects.

V was cut by 2 bases and J by 6 bases, with 13 bases left in between. This CDR3 comprises 13 residues. In germline, CDR1 is SQVTM, CDR2 ANQGSEA. The receptor was derived from a woman in her twenties or thirties in good health and CMV-seronegative. This chain links TRBV29-1 with TRBJ1-1; tentatively, D is TRBD1 (6 bases). Sample: PBMCs. For the CDR3, the DNA is TGCAGCGTTGAATCGGGGGGCGGCTCTGAAGCTTTCTTT. Translating it yields CSVESGGGSEAFF.